This is a list of T cell receptor beta chains from one sample in a study of read filtering for tumor transcriptome and immune sequencing. TCRdb re-called the reads through MiXCR, storing one row per CDR3 protein. The data show 100,000 to 150,000 distinct CDR3 sequences, 10% to 15% seen once. The specimen sequenced was a population of CD138-negative cells sorted from bone marrow. The receptors come from a donor at least 40 years old with multiple myeloma. The CDR3 runs from the conserved cysteine through the conserved F or W. A D gene is named only where the DNA matches it firmly. Clone size is not always given. Where it is, it says once, few, many or a class for expanded clones.

D,J,V,size,CDR3,DNA
-,TRBJ2-3,TRBV5-1,-,CASTPSGLARISTDTQYF,TGCGCCAGCACCCCCTCGGGTCTGGCCCGGATTAGCACAGATACGCAGTATTTT
-,TRBJ2-7,TRBV5-6,many,CASSQVPHEQYF,TGTGCCAGCAGCCAAGTACCCCACGAGCAGTACTTC
-,TRBJ1-1,TRBV2,many,CASSRVGTEAFF,TGTGCCAGCAGCCGTGTGGGGACGGAAGCTTTCTTT
-,TRBJ2-2,TRBV5-1,many,CASSLVRTDTGELFF,TGCGCCAGCAGCTTGGTTCGGACAGACACCGGGGAGCTGTTTTTT
-,TRBJ2-5,TRBV19,many,CASSVGKYQETQYF,TGTGCCAGTAGTGTAGGAAAATACCAAGAGACCCAGTACTTC
-,TRBJ2-1,TRBV7-8,many,CASSFGTPIGEQFF,TGTGCCAGCAGCTTTGGGACCCCAATCGGTGAGCAGTTCTTC
-,TRBJ2-1,TRBV7-9,-,CASSLTVGDEQFF,TGTGCCAGCAGCTTGACAGTCGGCGATGAGCAGTTCTTC
-,TRBJ1-5,TRBV19,few,CASTSGGGGYGNQPQHF,TGTGCCAGTACTAGTGGTGGAGGGGGTTACGGCAATCAGCCCCAGCATTTT
TRBD2,TRBJ2-7,TRBV30,many,CAWSESGLAVSYEQYF,TGTGCCTGGAGTGAATCGGGCCTAGCGGTGTCCTACGAGCAGTACTTC
-,TRBJ2-5,TRBV29-1,-,CSYEGLRDSTKETQYF,TGCAGCTATGAGGGGTTGCGTGACTCCACAAAGGAGACCCAGTACTTC
TRBD1,TRBJ1-5,TRBV6-2/TRBV6-3,many,CASRDRRNQPQHF,TGTGCCAGCCGGGACAGGCGCAATCAGCCCCAGCATTTT
TRBD2,TRBJ2-3,TRBV20-1,many,CSAPTSGRTDTQYF,TGCAGTGCCCCTACTAGCGGGCGCACAGATACGCAGTATTTT
-,TRBJ1-5,TRBV19,few,CASSSQGSNQPQHF,TGTGCCAGTAGTTCGCAGGGATCCAATCAGCCCCAGCATTTT
-,TRBJ1-5,TRBV29-1,many,CSVGTFGEPQHF,TGCAGCGTTGGAACCTTTGGTGAGCCCCAGCATTTT
TRBD2,TRBJ2-1,TRBV20-1,many,CSAREPGGHFNEQFF,TGCAGTGCTAGAGAACCGGGGGGGCATTTCAATGAGCAGTTCTTC
-,TRBJ1-6,TRBV7-9,many,CASSLAGGHSPLHF,TGTGCCAGCAGCTTAGCCGGGGGCCATTCACCCCTCCACTTT
-,TRBJ2-7,TRBV11-2,many,CASSLYTGKTYEQYF,TGTGCCAGCAGCTTATACACAGGGAAGACCTACGAGCAGTACTTC
TRBD1,TRBJ1-1,TRBV27,many,CASRGTGGITGTEAFF,TGTGCCAGCAGAGGGACAGGGGGCATCACAGGCACTGAAGCTTTCTTT
-,TRBJ1-5,TRBV19,-,CASRDGGRESAPQHF,TGTGCCAGTAGAGACGGGGGCAGGGAGTCGGCGCCCCAGCATTTT
TRBD1,TRBJ2-1,TRBV5-1,many,CASSRRTGQNEQFF,TGCGCCAGCAGCCGACGGACAGGGCAAAATGAGCAGTTCTTC
-,TRBJ2-2,TRBV27,many,CASRWTDANTGELFF,TGTGCCAGCAGATGGACAGATGCGAACACCGGGGAGCTGTTTTTT
-,TRBJ1-4,TRBV29-1,many,CSVPALGTSNEKLFF,TGCAGCGTGCCCGCACTCGGCACTTCCAATGAAAAACTGTTTTTT
TRBD2,TRBJ2-5,TRBV5-1,many,CASSPLAGGQETQYF,TGCGCCAGCAGCCCTCTAGCGGGAGGTCAAGAGACCCAGTACTTC
TRBD1,TRBJ1-1,TRBV19,many,CASSYPTGGKDTEAFF,TGTGCCAGTAGTTATCCCACAGGGGGCAAAGACACTGAAGCTTTCTTT
TRBD1,TRBJ2-7,TRBV10-2,few,CASSGDRSHEQYF,TGCGCCAGCAGTGGGGACAGATCCCACGAGCAGTACTTC
TRBD1,TRBJ1-5,TRBV6-5,many,CASSATGFSNQPQHF,TGTGCCAGCAGCGCGACAGGGTTTAGCAATCAGCCCCAGCATTTT
-,TRBJ2-1,TRBV7-9,many,CASTLTSPVDTEQFF,TGTGCCAGCACCCTAACCTCCCCCGTGGATACTGAGCAGTTCTTC
-,TRBJ2-7,TRBV30,many,CAWSVTVTYEQYF,TGTGCCTGGAGTGTTACAGTGACCTACGAGCAGTACTTC
-,TRBJ2-1,TRBV7-7,many,CASSLDGSPHNEQFF,TGTGCTAGCAGCTTAGACGGGAGTCCCCACAATGAGCAGTTCTTC
TRBD1,TRBJ2-3,TRBV20-1,many,CSAGQGQGEDTQYF,TGCAGTGCCGGACAAGGACAGGGGGAAGATACGCAGTATTTT
-,TRBJ2-7,TRBV20-1,many,CSARRQATSYEQYF,TGCAGTGCTAGGAGGCAGGCGACGTCCTACGAGCAGTACTTC
-,TRBJ1-1,TRBV9,many,CASSEGTENTEAFF,TGTGCCAGCAGCGAGGGAACAGAGAACACTGAAGCTTTCTTT
-,TRBJ2-1,TRBV7-9,many,CASSLPPNNEQFF,TGTGCCAGCAGCTTACCCCCGAACAATGAGCAGTTCTTC
-,TRBJ1-6,TRBV6-5,many,CASSDRGSSPLHF,TGTGCCAGCAGCGACAGAGGTAGTTCACCCCTCCACTTT
-,TRBJ1-5,TRBV3-1,many,CASSQDYRGNQPQHF,TGTGCCAGCAGCCAAGATTACAGGGGCAATCAGCCCCAGCATTTT
-,TRBJ2-5,TRBV29-1,many,CSVDGRRLTQETQYF,TGCAGCGTTGACGGCCGGAGGCTCACACAAGAGACCCAGTACTTC
TRBD2,TRBJ2-3,TRBV7-2,-,CASSSGLAGGTDTQCF,TGTGCCAGCAGCTCCGGACTAGCGGGAGGGACAGATACGCAGTGTTTT
TRBD1,TRBJ1-2,TRBV4-1,many,CASSQEYRQGTNYGYTF,TGCGCCAGCAGCCAAGAGTATAGACAGGGAACTAACTATGGCTACACCTTC
-,TRBJ1-1,TRBV7-6,many,CASSYRQPAEAFF,TGTGCCAGCAGCTACCGACAGCCAGCCGAAGCTTTCTTT
-,TRBJ1-1,TRBV2,many,CASSNPQGVDTEAFF,TGTGCCAGCAGCAATCCCCAGGGTGTGGACACTGAAGCTTTCTTT
-,TRBJ2-7,TRBV2,many,CASRDETYEQYF,TGTGCCAGCAGGGACGAGACCTACGAGCAGTACTTC
-,TRBJ1-1,TRBV3-1,many,CASSQGINTEAFF,TGTGCCAGCAGCCAAGGGATTAACACTGAAGCTTTCTTT
TRBD2,TRBJ2-5,TRBV28,many,CASSPSGSRRETQYF,TGTGCCAGCAGTCCCAGCGGGAGTCGAAGGGAGACCCAGTACTTC
TRBD1,TRBJ2-5,TRBV29-1,-,CSVTTGGGRETQYF,TGCAGCGTCACCACAGGGGGCGGTCGGGAGACCCAGTACTTC
TRBD2,TRBJ2-1,TRBV29-1,many,CSVSPSGSNEQFF,TGCAGCGTTTCCCCTAGCGGGAGTAATGAGCAGTTCTTC
TRBD1,TRBJ1-5,TRBV2,-,CASSEATGRNQPQHF,TGTGCCAGCAGTGAAGCGACAGGGAGGAATCAGCCCCAGCATTTT
-,TRBJ2-3,TRBV27,many,CASSRLDGGVPWDTQYF,TGTGCCAGCAGTCGCCTTGACGGAGGGGTCCCGTGGGATACGCAGTATTTT
-,TRBJ1-5,TRBV6-5,many,CASSKDRNQPQHF,TGTGCCAGCAGCAAGGACAGAAATCAGCCCCAGCATTTT